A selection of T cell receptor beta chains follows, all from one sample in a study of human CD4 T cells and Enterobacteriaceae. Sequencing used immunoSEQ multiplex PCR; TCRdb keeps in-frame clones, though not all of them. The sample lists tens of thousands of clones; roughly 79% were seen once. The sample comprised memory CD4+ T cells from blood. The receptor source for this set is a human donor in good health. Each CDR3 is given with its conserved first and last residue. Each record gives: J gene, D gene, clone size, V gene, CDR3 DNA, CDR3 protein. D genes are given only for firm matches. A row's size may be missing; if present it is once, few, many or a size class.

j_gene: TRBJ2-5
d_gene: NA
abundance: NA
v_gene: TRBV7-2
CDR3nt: TGTGCCAGCAGCCCCCAGGCGGGCGGGCAGGGAACCCAGTACTTC
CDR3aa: CASSPQAGGQGTQYF

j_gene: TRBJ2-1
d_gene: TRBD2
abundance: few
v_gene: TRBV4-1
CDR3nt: TGCGCCAGCAGCCAAGACATCACTAGCGGGAGACCTTACAATGAGCAGTTCTTC
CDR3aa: CASSQDITSGRPYNEQFF

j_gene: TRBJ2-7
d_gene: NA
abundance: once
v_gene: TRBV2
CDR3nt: TGTGCCAGCACCGGGGGCGGACTCAACCTCCGCGAGCAGTACTTC
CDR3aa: CASTGGGLNLREQYF

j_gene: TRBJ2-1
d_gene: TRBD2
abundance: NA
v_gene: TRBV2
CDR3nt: TGTGCCAGCAGTCGGACTAGCGGGAGTATATATGAGCAGTTCTTC
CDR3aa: CASSRTSGSIYEQFF

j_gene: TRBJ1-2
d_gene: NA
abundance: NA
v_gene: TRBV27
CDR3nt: TGTGCCAGCAGTTTCTCCCGGACAGAACCCTATGGCTACACCTTC
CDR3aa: CASSFSRTEPYGYTF

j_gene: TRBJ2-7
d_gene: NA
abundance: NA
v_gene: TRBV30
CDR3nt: TGTGCTCTAACTACTGCGGAGGGGCCACAGTACTTC
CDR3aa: CALTTAEGPQYF

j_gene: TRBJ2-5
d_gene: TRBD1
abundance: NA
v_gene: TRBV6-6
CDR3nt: TGTGCCAGCAGTTACTCCGGGACAGACGAGACCCAGTACTTC
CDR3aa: CASSYSGTDETQYF

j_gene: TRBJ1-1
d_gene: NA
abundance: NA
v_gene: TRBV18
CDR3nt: TGTGCCAGCTCACCGGACCAACAAGCTGAAGCTTTCTTT
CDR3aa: CASSPDQQAEAFF

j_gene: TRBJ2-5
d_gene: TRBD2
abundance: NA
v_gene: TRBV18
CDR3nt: TGTGCCAGCTCCCAGGCAGGACTAGCGTCCCAAGAGACCCAGTACTTC
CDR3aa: CASSQAGLASQETQYF

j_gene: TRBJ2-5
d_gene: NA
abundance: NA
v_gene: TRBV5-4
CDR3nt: TGTGCCAGCAGCAGAAATAAAGGGGGAGGGGGAGAGACCCAGTACTTC
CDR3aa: CASSRNKGGGGETQYF

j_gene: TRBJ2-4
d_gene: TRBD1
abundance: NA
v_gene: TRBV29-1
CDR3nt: TGCAGCGTTGAAAGTGACAGGGGGTTAAACATTCAGTACTTC
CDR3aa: CSVESDRGLNIQYF

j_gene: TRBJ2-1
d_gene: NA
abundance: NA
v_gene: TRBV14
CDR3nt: TGTGCCAGCAGCCAAGTTATAGGTGGCGAGCAGTTCTTC
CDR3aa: CASSQVIGGEQFF

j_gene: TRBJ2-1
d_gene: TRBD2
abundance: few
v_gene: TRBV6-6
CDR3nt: TGTGCCAGCAGACCGCCGGGACTAACGCATGAGCAGTTCTTC
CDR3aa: CASRPPGLTHEQFF

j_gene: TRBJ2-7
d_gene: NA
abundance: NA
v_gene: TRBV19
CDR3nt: TGTGCCAGTAGTATAATGGGACGGGACGAGCAGTACTTC
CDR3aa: CASSIMGRDEQYF

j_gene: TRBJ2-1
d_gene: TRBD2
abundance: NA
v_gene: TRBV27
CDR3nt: TGTGCCAGCAGTCTGAGACTAGCGGGAGCGAAAATCAATGAGCAGTTCTTC
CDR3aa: CASSLRLAGAKINEQFF

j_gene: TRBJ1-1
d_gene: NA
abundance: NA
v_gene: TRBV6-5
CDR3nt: TGTGCCAGCAGCACGGGACATTCCAAGAACACTGAAGCTTTCTTT
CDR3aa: CASSTGHSKNTEAFF

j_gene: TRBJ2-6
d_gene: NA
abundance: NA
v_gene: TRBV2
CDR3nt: TGTGCCGGCGGGACAACTGGGGCCAACGTCCTGACTTTC
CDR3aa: CAGGTTGANVLTF

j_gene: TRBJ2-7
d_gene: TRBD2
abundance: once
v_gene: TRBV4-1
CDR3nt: TGCGCCAGCAGCCAAGCGGGACTAGCGGGGGGAACCCCCTACGAGCAGTACTTC
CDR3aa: CASSQAGLAGGTPYEQYF

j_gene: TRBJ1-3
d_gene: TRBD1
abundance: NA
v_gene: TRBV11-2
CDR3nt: TGTGCCAGCAGCAACCCCCGGACAGGGGGAAACACCATATATTTT
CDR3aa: CASSNPRTGGNTIYF

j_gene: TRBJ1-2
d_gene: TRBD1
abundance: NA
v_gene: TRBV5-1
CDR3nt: TGCGCCAGCAGCCCGGGACAGGGGGCTAACTATGGCTACACCTTC
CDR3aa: CASSPGQGANYGYTF

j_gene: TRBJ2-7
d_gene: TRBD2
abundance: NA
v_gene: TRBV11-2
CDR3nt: TGTGCCAGCAGTATGGGGAGCGGGGCCTACGAGCAGTACTTC
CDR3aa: CASSMGSGAYEQYF

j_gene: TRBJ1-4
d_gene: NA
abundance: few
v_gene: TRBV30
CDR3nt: TGTGCCTGGAGTTCCTTCGGAGGGGCCCTCGAAAAACTGTTTTTT
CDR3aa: CAWSSFGGALEKLFF

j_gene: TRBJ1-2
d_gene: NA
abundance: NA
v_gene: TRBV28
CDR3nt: TGTGCCAGCACCAGGTCTGGCCTTAACTATGGCTACACCTTC
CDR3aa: CASTRSGLNYGYTF